This is a list of T cell receptor beta chains from one sample in a study of shared clonotypes between healthy human individuals. The protocol was immunoSEQ multiplex PCR, while the TCRdb copy is restricted to in-frame clones and leaves out a portion. The repertoire consists of about 590,000 clones, with around 95% occurring once and the leading ten covering about 0.11%. Sequenced material: naive CD8+ T cells sorted from blood. The receptors stem from a woman aged 25 to 39 in good health. CDR3s leave out the opening cysteine and the closing phenylalanine or tryptophan. Fields, in order: CDR3 length, D gene, J gene, V gene, clone size, CDR3 protein. A D gene is named only where the DNA matches it firmly. Where a row states a size, it is once, few, many or the class of an expanded clone; other rows omit it.

>16|TRBD1|TRBJ2-1|TRBV28|NA
ASSQLTGPANYYNEQF
>10|NA|TRBJ1-1|TRBV18|NA
ASSPMNTEAF
>10|NA|TRBJ2-7|TRBV7-9|NA
ASSLQGYEQY
>13|TRBD2|TRBJ2-7|TRBV19|NA
ASSIATSGRYEQY
>11|NA|TRBJ1-1|TRBV6-5|NA
ASSYSRSTEAF
>13|TRBD1|TRBJ1-1|TRBV27|NA
ASSLIGQVNTEAF
>12|TRBD1|TRBJ1-2|TRBV5-6|NA
ASSNKQGALGYT
>12|TRBD2|TRBJ2-3|TRBV27|NA
ASTISGGIDTQY
>12|TRBD2|NA|TRBV9|NA
ASSVSGIGNEQY
>11|NA|TRBJ2-5|TRBV6-5|NA
ASSYQGPETQY
>11|NA|TRBJ2-7|TRBV9|NA
ASSVGDSYEQY
>13|TRBD2|TRBJ2-7|TRBV11-2|NA
ASSSGLAGPYEQY
>8|NA|TRBJ1-5|TRBV6-6|NA
ASPPGPQH
>12|NA|TRBJ1-3|TRBV28|NA
ASSLSLSGNTIY
>12|NA|TRBJ2-5|TRBV7-9|NA
ASSLSVGSETQY
>13|NA|TRBJ2-1|TRBV7-9|NA
ASSLITGSYNEQF
>11|TRBD1|TRBJ1-2|TRBV2|few
AGSEDRNYGYT
>9|NA|TRBJ2-7|TRBV27|NA
ASSSMYEQY
>14|NA|TRBJ2-7|TRBV7-2|NA
ASSPPNRVNSYEQY
>14|TRBD2|TRBJ2-7|TRBV28|NA
ASSPPRGGRVYEQY
>9|NA|TRBJ2-5|TRBV7-9|NA
ASARLETQY
>10|TRBD1|NA|TRBV2|NA
ASRQGANEQY
>13|NA|TRBJ2-5|TRBV5-6|NA
ASSLAYRPQETQY
>13|TRBD2|TRBJ2-1|TRBV2|NA
ASTAGGGFYNEQF
>14|TRBD1|TRBJ2-7|TRBV4-1|NA
ASSQGTGANSYEQY
>11|NA|TRBJ1-2|TRBV7-9|NA
ASSLGANYGYT
>15|TRBD2|TRBJ2-1|TRBV16|NA
ASSQSAASGDNNEQF
>12|TRBD1|TRBJ1-5|TRBV28|NA
ASSFPDRDQPQH
>13|TRBD1|TRBJ2-2|TRBV11-3|NA
ASSYDREYTGELF
>13|TRBD2|TRBJ2-1|TRBV5-1|once
ASSYLTSGNNEQF
>13|NA|TRBJ1-2|TRBV7-9|NA
ASSLDYQVDLGYT
>15|NA|TRBJ2-2|TRBV30|NA
AWSTLQILRNTGELF
>14|TRBD1|TRBJ1-1|TRBV9|NA
ASSVEGAAMNTEAF
>11|TRBD1|TRBJ2-7|TRBV28|NA
ASSLSPGGEQY
>10|NA|TRBJ2-1|TRBV29-1|NA
SVEDPGYEQF
>13|NA|TRBJ1-1|TRBV14|NA
ASSQWWKPTSEAF
>10|TRBD2|TRBJ2-1|TRBV2|NA
ASSLLADEQF
>13|NA|TRBJ2-7|TRBV5-8|NA
ASSPGTSSSYEQY
>13|NA|TRBJ1-2|TRBV6-1|NA
ASSELRAGDYGYT
>15|NA|TRBJ1-5|TRBV7-2|NA
ASSLVGAGYSNQPQH
>14|NA|TRBJ2-1|TRBV19|NA
ASSIDMGEAANEQF
>13|TRBD2|TRBJ2-5|TRBV19|NA
ASSMGREGPETQY
>12|NA|TRBJ2-1|TRBV5-1|NA
ASSFENTYNEQF
>19|NA|TRBJ1-2|TRBV2|NA
ASSGGAGLTTLNGTNYGYT
>12|NA|TRBJ2-6|TRBV28|NA
ASRLGAGANVLT
>10|NA|TRBJ1-1|TRBV9|NA
ASSVDTTEAF
>11|NA|TRBJ1-1|TRBV28|NA
ASSFREGTEAF
>12|NA|TRBJ2-2|TRBV7-8|NA
ASSLGHDTGELF
>11|TRBD2|TRBJ2-1|TRBV29-1|NA
SVGREVYNEQF
>12|NA|TRBJ2-7|TRBV30|NA
AWSEGSIDYEQY
>12|NA|TRBJ1-5|TRBV21-1|NA
ASSLEKGVGPQH
>13|NA|TRBJ1-6|TRBV4-1|NA
ASSQESLMGSPLH
>10|NA|TRBJ2-7|TRBV28|NA
ATRDISYEQY
>13|TRBD1|TRBJ2-1|TRBV7-9|NA
ASSSGTGPNNEQF